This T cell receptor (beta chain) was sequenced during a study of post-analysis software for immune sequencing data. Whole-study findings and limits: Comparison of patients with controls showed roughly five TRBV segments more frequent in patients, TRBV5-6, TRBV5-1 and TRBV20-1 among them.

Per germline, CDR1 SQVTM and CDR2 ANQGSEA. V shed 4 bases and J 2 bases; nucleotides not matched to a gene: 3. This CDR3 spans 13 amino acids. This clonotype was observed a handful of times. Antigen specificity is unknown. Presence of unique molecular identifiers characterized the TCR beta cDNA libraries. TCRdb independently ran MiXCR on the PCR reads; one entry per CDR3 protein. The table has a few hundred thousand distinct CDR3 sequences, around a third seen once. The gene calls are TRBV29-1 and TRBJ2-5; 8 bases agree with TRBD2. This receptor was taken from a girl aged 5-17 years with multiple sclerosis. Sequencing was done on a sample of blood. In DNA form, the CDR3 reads TGCAGCGTTGCTCGGGGGGGACAAGAGACCCAGTACTTC. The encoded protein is CSVARGGQETQYF.